Listed here is a single TCR beta chain. Its target is not known. The library labeled individual cDNA molecules by adding unique molecular identifiers to them. Per the authors' pipeline: TCRs per sample had a median of approximately 96,000 and ranged from about 23,224 to 750,000. TCRdb processed the reads anew with MiXCR; each CDR3 protein has one entry. TCRdb, not the authors, supplied the V and J calls. The repertoire consists of about 120,000 distinct CDR3 sequences, with more than 8.5% occurring once and the leading ten covering 1.2% to 1.5%. Blood, whole and unfractionated, served as the source for total RNA extraction. This sample was included in a study of human T cells and chemical hapten exposure. About the study: Yields of TCR per sample differed, chiefly owing to small differences in pooled library volume. Study findings and constraints: The number of TCRs over 1 in 1000 frequency stayed unchanged after DPC.

The V end lost 6 bases, the J end lost 5 bases, and 11 bases lay between the germline ends. Germline V CDR1 and CDR2: LGHNT, FRNRAP. The CDR3 extends over 13 amino acids. The V gene is TRBV12-5, the J gene TRBJ2-1, with TRBD2 as a possible D gene (5 bases). This clonotype was sampled from a human donor in good health. Some clones in this sample may be carry-over from other donors' samples. The sequenced sample consisted of whole blood. The chain's CDR3 is CASGTRDHNEQFF. Here the CDR3 DNA reads TGTGCTAGTGGGACCCGGGATCACAATGAGCAGTTCTTC.